What follows are 14 T cell receptor beta chains derived from one specimen sequenced in a study of T cell responses to AZD1222 COVID-19 vaccine. TCRdb's copy holds only in-frame clones and misses some; the assay was immunoSEQ multiplex PCR. Here the sample spans around 160,000 clones, more than 70% being singletons. The sample here was peripheral blood, taken on day 0 of AZD1222 vaccination. The receptors stem from an adult in good health.

The chain uses TRBV11-2 and TRBJ2-7; D might be TRBD2 (6 bases). Germline assignment: CDR1 SGHAT and CDR2 FQNNGV. This CDR3 region has 15 residues. V was trimmed by 7 bases and J by 4 bases, leaving 20 bases between them. This chain's CDR3 is CASTLSGGAGYEQYF. CDR3 bases: TGTGCCAGCACCCTTAGTGGGGGTGCGGGGTACGAGCAGTACTTC.

The J gene is TRBJ2-1, the V gene TRBV7-7, with 7 bases lining up with TRBD2. The CDR3 contains 14 residues. Germline assignment: CDR1 SSHAT and CDR2 FNYEAQ (reference sequence). V was clipped by 3 bases and J by 5 bases; unmatched bases: 4. CDR3 in amino acids: CASSLAGVNNEQFF. CDR3 in DNA: TGTGCCAGCAGCTTGGCGGGGGTCAACAATGAGCAGTTCTTC.

The chain carries TRBV7-8 and TRBJ1-5, with TRBD1 as a possible D gene (5 bases). Germline V gene sequence: CDR1 SGHVS, CDR2 FQNEAQ. V shed 6 bases and J shed 3 bases, with 15 bases lying between them. The CDR3 runs to 15 residues. The DNA of the CDR3 is TGTGCCAGCAGTAAGTCGGGACCCCTCAATCAGCCCCAGCATTTT. Protein product: CASSKSGPLNQPQHF.

The chain links TRBV24-1 to TRBJ2-5, with TRBD1 identical over 10 bases. The CDR3 contains 17 residues. After removal of 4 bases from V and 0 bases from J, the junction contained 7 bases not matched to a gene. Germline assignment: CDR1 KGHDR and CDR2 SFDVKD. The CDR3: CATSDPRDRGNQETQYF. The DNA of the CDR3 is TGTGCCACCAGTGACCCAAGGGACAGGGGAAACCAAGAGACCCAGTACTTC.

This clone has only a few counts. The chain employs TRBV7-8 and TRBJ1-2; 7 bases are shared with TRBD1. V was pared by 5 bases and J by 4 bases, with 1 base of the junction left unmatched. CDR1 is SGHVS and CDR2 is FQNEAQ in the germline V gene. This CDR3 spans 12 amino acids. In DNA, the CDR3 is TGTGCCAGCAGCAGGGGGCCCTATGGCTACACCTTC. It translates to CASSRGPYGYTF.

This clone was observed a single time. The chain uses TRBV28 and TRBJ2-7, with TRBD2 as a possible D gene (6 bases). The CDR3 contains 12 residues. Between the trimmed V and J ends, which lost 6 bases and 6 bases, there was a span of 12 bases. Germline V gene sequence: CDR1 MDHEN, CDR2 SYDVKM. The CDR3 DNA reads TGTGCCAGCAGCAAGCAGGGACTCGAGCAGTACTTC. Its protein product is CASSKQGLEQYF.

This rearrangement joins TRBV27 to TRBJ2-1, with a tentative D call TRBD1 (6 bases). The ends were cut back, 9 bases at V and 12 bases at J, with 21 bases in the middle. Germline V gene sequence: CDR1 MNHEY, CDR2 SMNVEV (reference sequence). The CDR3 is made up of 13 amino acids. CDR3 DNA: TGTGCCAGTGGGGTTTTCAAAGGGGGACGGCAGTTCTTC. Its translation is CASGVFKGGRQFF.

This chain's CDR3 is CASSFYEGTREQFF. CDR3 DNA sequence: TGTGCCAGCAGCTTTTACGAAGGGACGAGAGAGCAGTTCTTC. This chain links TRBV7-2 with TRBJ2-1; D tentatively fits TRBD1 or TRBD2 (5 bases each). The V end was cut by 3 bases, the J end by 10 bases, with 16 bases between. There are 14 residues in the CDR3. In germline, CDR1 is SGHTA, CDR2 FQGNSA.

The chain employs TRBV29-1 and TRBJ2-4, with 8 bases that match TRBD2. Germline V CDR1 and CDR2: SQVTM, ANQGSEA. V shed 6 bases, J shed 3 bases, and the junction held 7 bases outside the gene matches. This CDR3 spans 14 amino acids. The CDR3 region is CSVDSGIGKNIQYF. The DNA of the CDR3 is TGCAGCGTGGATAGCGGGATAGGCAAAAACATTCAGTACTTC.

This sequence joins TRBV6-2 or TRBV6-3 and TRBJ1-6, with D possibly matching TRBD1 (5 bases). The CDR3 loop spans 17 amino acids. V lost 0 bases to trimming and J lost 0 bases, with 9 bases between them. Germline CDR1 MNHEY, CDR2 SVGEGT. The CDR3: CASSYSLGGSYNSPLHF. The DNA for the CDR3 is TGTGCCAGCAGTTACTCGCTCGGGGGCTCCTATAATTCACCCCTCCACTTT.

The chain links TRBV3-1 (or the pseudogene TRBV3-2) to TRBJ2-7; 12 bases are a match to TRBD2. The junction had 8 bases not matched to a gene; V was cut back by 7 bases and J by 4 bases. The CDR3 covers 15 residues. Germline CDR1 is LGHDT and CDR2 is YNNKEL (reference sequence). The CDR3 DNA reads TGTGCCAGCACCGTCGGGACTAGCGGGCTTTACGAGCAGTACTTC. Its protein is CASTVGTSGLYEQYF.

V gene TRBV7-3 combines with J gene TRBJ1-2; tentative D call: TRBD1 (5 bases). The CDR3 is 14 amino acids. Deletions cut 2 bases from V and 5 bases from J, with 12 bases between. Germline CDR1 reads SGHTA; CDR2 reads FQGTGA. CDR3 protein: CASSLLPGNYGYTF. The DNA for the CDR3 is TGTGCCAGCAGCTTACTTCCAGGGAATTATGGCTACACCTTC.

V usage is TRBV7-9 and J usage is TRBJ2-3, with D possibly matching TRBD1 (5 bases). V gave up 5 bases and J gave up 2 bases, with 14 bases separating them. This CDR3 contains 15 residues. CDR1 SEHNR and CDR2 FQNEAQ come from the germline V gene (reference sequence). The CDR3 DNA follows: TGTGCCAGCAGCCGAAAAGGGGAATACACAGATACGCAGTATTTT. This translates into CASSRKGEYTDTQYF.

The chain employs TRBV10-3 and TRBJ2-7; D is possibly TRBD1 (5 bases). Germline V gene lookup returns CDR1 ENHRY and CDR2 SYGVKD. Deletions cut 2 bases from V and 0 bases from J, with 17 bases between. There are 17 residues in the CDR3. The CDR3 here is CAISETDQGRSSYEQYF. CDR3 DNA sequence: TGTGCCATCAGTGAGACAGACCAGGGAAGAAGCTCCTACGAGCAGTACTTC.